Listed below are T cell receptor beta chains from one sample, sequenced in a study of shared clonotypes between healthy human individuals. Clones were sequenced by immunoSEQ multiplex PCR, and TCRdb holds only the in-frame ones, with some missing. In the table there are around 2,000,000 clones, 93% of which are singletons. The sequencing input was naive CD8+ T cells from PBMCs. The receptors stem from a man younger than 35 in good health. Some clones in this sample may be carry-over from other donors' samples. Both conserved end residues are part of each CDR3. The D gene is left open where the match is weak. Clone size is given for some rows only: seen once, a few or many times, or a class if the clone is expanded.

j_call	clone_size	v_call	d_call	cdr3_nt	cdr3_aa
TRBJ2-7	NA	TRBV4-1	NA	TGCGCCAGCAGCCACCGTCACAGTGGTGCCTACGAGCAGTACTTC	CASSHRHSGAYEQYF
TRBJ2-7	NA	TRBV6-1	NA	TGTGCCAGCAGTGTCGGAGGACAGAACTACGAGCAGTACTTC	CASSVGGQNYEQYF
TRBJ2-1	NA	TRBV5-1	TRBD2	TGCGCCAGCAGCCCACGGACTAGCGGGAGGGATCGCAATGAGCAGTTCTTC	CASSPRTSGRDRNEQFF
TRBJ1-5	NA	TRBV11-2	NA	TGTGCCAGCAGCCCAACCGGATCGGGTCAGCCCCAGCATTTT	CASSPTGSGQPQHF
TRBJ2-7	NA	TRBV27	TRBD2	TGTGCCAGCAGCCCCGGGACTAGCGCTTACGAGCAGTACTTC	CASSPGTSAYEQYF
TRBJ1-1	NA	TRBV15	NA	TGTGCCACCAGCACCGGGGGCAGGTCGTTGAACACTGAAGCTTTCTTT	CATSTGGRSLNTEAFF
TRBJ2-3	NA	TRBV6-5	TRBD2	TGTGCCAGCAGTCCCGGGACTAGCGGGAGGATGGCGCAGTATTTT	CASSPGTSGRMAQYF
TRBJ2-7	NA	TRBV7-9	NA	TGTGCCAGCAGGTGGCAGGGGTACGAGCAGTACTTC	CASRWQGYEQYF
TRBJ1-2	NA	TRBV7-9	NA	TGTGCCAGCAGCTTTCCCAGGTCTCCCTCGGGCTACACCTTC	CASSFPRSPSGYTF
TRBJ2-6	few	TRBV7-9	NA	TGTGCCAGCAGCTTAGGGGATAGCGCGCTAGCTGGGGCCAACGTCCTGACTTTC	CASSLGDSALAGANVLTF
TRBJ2-1	NA	TRBV27	NA	TGTGCCAGCAGCTGGGGAGCGGAGCGGGTCAATGAGCAGTTCTTC	CASSWGAERVNEQFF
TRBJ2-7	NA	TRBV28	TRBD1	TGTGCCAGCACCCCCCGGGACAGGGGTGTGGTCGAGCAGTACTTC	CASTPRDRGVVEQYF
TRBJ2-1	NA	TRBV15	NA	TGTGCCACCAGCAGGGATGAGGGTTGGAGCTCCTACAATGAGCAGTTCTTC	CATSRDEGWSSYNEQFF
TRBJ2-7	NA	TRBV5-4	TRBD2	TGTGCCAGCAGCTTGCTAGCGGGAGATTTCCACGAGCAGTACTTC	CASSLLAGDFHEQYF
TRBJ1-2	once	TRBV6-5	NA	TGTGCCAGCAGTTGGACCCCGAATCCTAACTATGGCTACACCTTC	CASSWTPNPNYGYTF
TRBJ2-7	NA	TRBV11-2	NA	TGTGCCAGCACCCCAGGTGGATCCCCAACCTACGAGCAGTACTTC	CASTPGGSPTYEQYF
TRBJ2-7	NA	TRBV6-5	NA	TGTGCCAGCAGTTACTCGGGAGGATTCACCTCCGAGCAGTACTTC	CASSYSGGFTSEQYF
TRBJ2-5	once	TRBV19	NA	TGTGCCAGTAGTATTTCCACCCAAGAGACCCAGTACTTC	CASSISTQETQYF
TRBJ1-4	NA	TRBV27	NA	TGTGCCAGCAGTCACAGGGACTATAATGAAAAACTGTTTTTT	CASSHRDYNEKLFF
TRBJ2-7	NA	TRBV2	TRBD2	TGTGCCAGCAGTGTCACTAGCGGGAGGGCCGAGCAGTACTTC	CASSVTSGRAEQYF
TRBJ2-3	NA	TRBV15	TRBD2	TGTGCCACCAGCAGAACAAAACTACTCCAACTAGCGGGAGGGACAGATACGCAGTATTTT	CATSRTKLLQLAGGTDTQYF
TRBJ2-7	NA	TRBV28	NA	TGTGCCAGCCGCCTGGGGGCGGCCGAGCAGTACTTC	CASRLGAAEQYF
TRBJ2-1	NA	TRBV9	TRBD2	TGTGCCAGCAGCCTACCTAGCGGGAGGAGGGATGAGCAGTTCTTC	CASSLPSGRRDEQFF
TRBJ2-3	NA	TRBV27	NA	TGTGCCAGCAGTTTTGGGTCCATTCTAACAGATACGCAGTATTTT	CASSFGSILTDTQYF
TRBJ2-7	NA	TRBV28	NA	TGTGCCAGCAGTCCACCCGGGCCCACCTACGAGCAGTACTTC	CASSPPGPTYEQYF
TRBJ1-5	NA	TRBV4-1	NA	TGCGCCAGCAGCCACGGGTCAAATCAGCCCCAGCATTTT	CASSHGSNQPQHF
TRBJ2-1	NA	TRBV13	NA	TGTGCCAGCAGCTTCGATAGTGGGAATGAGCAGTTCTTC	CASSFDSGNEQFF
TRBJ1-1	NA	TRBV19	NA	TGTGCCACTAGGGACTTCTCAAAAGCTTTCTTT	CATRDFSKAFF
TRBJ2-7	NA	TRBV13	TRBD2	TGTGCCAGCAGCCAGAGGACTAGCACTAACGAGCAGTACTTC	CASSQRTSTNEQYF
TRBJ2-4	NA	TRBV13	TRBD1	TGTGCCAGCAGCCCACCGGGACAGATAGCCAAAAACATTCAGTACTTC	CASSPPGQIAKNIQYF
TRBJ2-7	NA	TRBV30	TRBD2	TGTGCCACACCGGGACTAGCGGGGCCAGAGCAGTACTTC	CATPGLAGPEQYF
TRBJ2-3	once	TRBV6-4	TRBD1	TGTGCCAGCAGTGACAGGGGGCGTCAAGATACGCAGTATTTT	CASSDRGRQDTQYF
TRBJ2-3	NA	TRBV7-9	NA	TGTGCCAGCAGTCCCCTAAGGGCAGTCCAGGTTGACTCCACAGATACGCAGTATTTT	CASSPLRAVQVDSTDTQYF
TRBJ1-6	NA	TRBV27	NA	TGTGCCAGCAGGCAGGGTGAGAATTCACCCCTCCACTTT	CASRQGENSPLHF
TRBJ2-1	NA	TRBV9	TRBD2	TGTGCCAGCAGCCGACCGAAAAATACGGGAGGGTTCTACAATGAGCAGTTCTTC	CASSRPKNTGGFYNEQFF
TRBJ2-1	NA	TRBV29-1	TRBD2	TGCAGCGTCCCCCTAGCGGGAGTTAGGTTCTTC	CSVPLAGVRFF
TRBJ1-4	once	TRBV28	NA	TGTGCCAGCAGTATCTCGGGGGGTGAAAAACTGTTTTTT	CASSISGGEKLFF
TRBJ2-7	NA	TRBV2	NA	TGTGCCAGCAGAGCCTGGGACGAGCAGTACTTC	CASRAWDEQYF
TRBJ2-7	NA	TRBV7-8	NA	TGTGCCAGCAGCCCCTTCCCCCGGGACGGCTACGAGCAGTACTTC	CASSPFPRDGYEQYF
TRBJ2-7	NA	TRBV14	NA	TGTGCCAGCAGCCACCGAGGGGGAACGGGCGAGCAGTACTTC	CASSHRGGTGEQYF
TRBJ2-4	NA	TRBV7-9	NA	TGTGCCAGCAGCTTAGCCGGACCCAGTGCAAACATTCAGTACTTC	CASSLAGPSANIQYF
TRBJ2-7	NA	TRBV4-1	TRBD1	TGCGCCAGCAGCCAAGGGGCAGGGGGATACGAGCAGTACTTC	CASSQGAGGYEQYF
TRBJ1-2	NA	TRBV11-2	NA	TGTGCCAGCAGCTTAGTGGCCCAGCTTAACTATGGCTACACCTTC	CASSLVAQLNYGYTF
TRBJ2-2	NA	TRBV15	NA	TGTGCCACTCGGGACGGAGTCGCCGGGGAGCTGTTTTTT	CATRDGVAGELFF
TRBJ1-2	NA	TRBV6-5	NA	TGTGCCAGCAGTTATAAATCCGGGAGTGGCTACACCTTC	CASSYKSGSGYTF
TRBJ2-7	NA	TRBV9	NA	TGTGCCAGCAGCGTAGGACCCACAAACGGCAACGAGCAGTACTTC	CASSVGPTNGNEQYF
TRBJ2-1	NA	TRBV15	NA	TGTGCCACCAGCAGAGCGATTAGCGGAGGCTCCTACAATGAGCAGTTCTTC	CATSRAISGGSYNEQFF
TRBJ1-2	NA	TRBV5-6	TRBD1	TGTGCCAGTGGGGAGGGGGCGAATGGCTACACCTTC	CASGEGANGYTF
TRBJ1-2	NA	TRBV23-1	NA	TGCGCCAGCAGTCAACCCCGGACTGGGGTGGCCTTC	CASSQPRTGVAF
TRBJ1-1	NA	TRBV2	NA	TGTGCCAGCAGACCGGATTTGAACACTGAAGCTTTCTTT	CASRPDLNTEAFF
TRBJ2-7	NA	TRBV6-6	TRBD1	TGTGCCAGCAGTTACTCCTGGGACAGCGAGCAGTACTTC	CASSYSWDSEQYF
TRBJ1-2	NA	TRBV7-9	TRBD1	TGTGCCAGCAGTCTGGACAGGGGCAGCTATGGCTACACCTTC	CASSLDRGSYGYTF
TRBJ2-7	NA	TRBV4-3	TRBD2	TGCGCCAGCAGCCCGGGACTAGCGAGCTACGAGCAGTACTTC	CASSPGLASYEQYF
TRBJ2-7	NA	TRBV21-1	NA	TGTGCCAGCAGCAACGGACTAGCGGGCCTACAGTACTTC	CASSNGLAGLQYF